The 10 T cell receptor beta chains given below trace back to one sample, sequenced in a study of naive and memory T cell subsets. The beta constant-region primer was an equimolar mix of two oligonucleotides covering TRBC1 and TRBC2. One entry per CDR3 protein, called by TCRdb with MiXCR from the UMI-ligation and nested PCR reads. This repertoire shows about 85,000 distinct CDR3 sequences, about an eighth found once; its top ten account for 0.9% to 1%. The sequenced sample consisted of central memory CD4+ T cells from blood. Receptors were obtained from a human donor in good health.

V is TRBV6-2 or TRBV6-3 and J is TRBJ1-1; 7 bases fit TRBD1. CDR1 and CDR2 (germline): MNHEY, SVGEGT. With 8 bases clipped from V and 2 bases from J, the junction kept 8 bases outside the gene matches. The CDR3 loop spans 14 amino acids. CDR3 bases: TGTGCCAGCTTACTAAGGACAGGTAACACTGAAGCTTTCTTT. Its protein product is CASLLRTGNTEAFF.

The rearrangement joins TRBV10-2 to TRBJ1-6, with D unclear. Germline V gene data show CDR1 as WSHSY and CDR2 as SAAADI. The length of the CDR3 is 15 residues. V lost 2 bases to trimming and J lost 8 bases, with 13 bases between them. The CDR3 spells CASSETAEWDSPLHF. In nucleotides, the CDR3 is TGCGCCAGCAGTGAGACGGCAGAGTGGGATTCACCCCTCCACTTT.

The V gene is TRBV7-2, the J gene TRBJ2-2; TRBD2 is a possible D gene (6 bases). Germline values: CDR1 SGHTA, CDR2 FQGNSA. The CDR3 length is 13 residues. The V gene lost 0 bases and the J gene lost 7 bases, with 6 bases spanning the gap. CDR3 sequence reads: CASSLAEGGELFF. In DNA form, the CDR3 reads TGTGCCAGCAGCTTAGCGGAGGGCGGGGAGCTGTTTTTT.

This clonotype has more than one count but fewer than ten. The CDR3 here is CASSTPGTGFHEQYF. CDR3 nucleotides: TGTGCCAGCAGTACGCCCGGGACAGGGTTCCACGAGCAGTACTTC. The chain recombines TRBV2 with TRBJ2-7; TRBD1 aligns across 9 bases. Germline V gene lookup returns CDR1 SNHLY and CDR2 FYNNEI. After removal of 5 bases from V and 5 bases from J, the junction contained 10 bases not matched to a gene. The CDR3 runs to 15 residues.

This clonotype was recorded many times. The chain carries TRBV29-1 and TRBJ2-3; D may be TRBD2 (6 bases). CDR3 size: 14 residues. The germline gives CDR1 SQVTM, CDR2 ANQGSEA. Trimming took 7 bases from V and 5 from J, leaving 19 bases between them. CDR3 sequence reads: CSALLGGTGDTQYF. Written as DNA, the CDR3 is TGCAGCGCCCTTTTGGGGGGAACGGGAGATACGCAGTATTTT.

There are many counts of this clonotype. The chain employs TRBV7-2 and TRBJ2-3; TRBD2 aligns across 13 bases. The CDR3 is made up of 16 amino acids. Germline V gene data show CDR1 as SGHTA and CDR2 as FQGNSA. V dropped 4 bases and J dropped 2; count of bases not matched to a gene: 3. The CDR3 DNA sequence: TGTGCCAGCAGCTCGGGACTAGCGGGGCCCACAGATACGCAGTATTTT. Residues: CASSSGLAGPTDTQYF. Full variable domain (outside the CDR3, taken from reference TRBV7-2 and TRBJ2-3): GAGVSQSPSNKVTEKGKDVELRCDPISGHTALYWYRQSLGQGLEFLIYFQGNSAPDKSGLPSDRFSAERTGGSVSTLTIQRTQQEDSAVYLCASSSGLAGPTDTQYFGPGTRLTVL.

This clonotype was seen many times. V is TRBV6-6 and J is TRBJ2-5; possibly TRBD2 for D (6 bases). The V gene lost 8 bases and the J gene lost 0 bases, with 16 bases spanning the gap. From germline, CDR1 is MNHNY and CDR2 SVGAGI (reference sequence). This CDR3 is built from 15 residues. CDR3 protein: CASVPGRPNQETQYF. In nucleotides, the CDR3 is TGTGCCAGCGTGCCCGGGAGACCCAACCAAGAGACCCAGTACTTC.

In its sample, this clonotype was seen a few times. The rearrangement uses TRBV6-1 and TRBJ1-2; 10 bases agree with TRBD1. Germline-derived CDR1 and CDR2 are MNHNS and SASEGT. The length of the CDR3 is 14 residues. The trim removed 6 bases at V and 4 bases at J, leaving 5 bases unmatched. CDR3 DNA sequence: TGTGCCAGCAGCTTGACAGGGGGCGGCTATGGCTACACCTTC. Translating it yields CASSLTGGGYGYTF.

This clonotype has a handful of counts. This rearrangement joins TRBV27 to TRBJ1-6, with TRBD1 matching over 8 bases. CDR1 and CDR2 (germline): MNHEY, SMNVEV (reference sequence). V lost 2 bases to trimming and J lost 7 bases; unmatched junction nucleotides: 7. The CDR3 length is 16 residues. In DNA form, the CDR3 reads TGTGCCAGCAGTTTAAGGGGGACAGGAGACAATTCACCCCTCCACTTT. This gives the protein CASSLRGTGDNSPLHF.

The rearrangement links TRBV10-3 to TRBJ2-7; D ambiguous. CDR1 and CDR2 (germline): ENHRY, SYGVKD. The CDR3 is 14 residues long. V dropped 2 bases and J dropped 3 bases, with 11 bases sitting between them. CDR3 DNA: TGTGCCATCAGTGAGATCGGCGGCGGCTACGAGCAGTACTTC. Translation: CAISEIGGGYEQYF.